This record concerns one T cell receptor (beta chain) sequence. Its recognized antigen is unknown. Qualities for individual bases were not recorded, and no much larger clone is one base off. TCRbeta CDR3 regions were amplified from genomic DNA by means of the immunoSEQ Assay, a bias-controlled multiplex PCR. Under the source paper's analysis protocol: Nucleated cell counts per sample were estimated from amplification of reference gene primers within the assay. Sequence reads were collapsed and filtered to measure the absolute abundance of every unique TCRbeta CDR3 rearrangement. For each sample, productive Simpson clonality was calculated as the square root of Simpson's diversity index over productive rearrangements. TCRdb limited this immuneACCESS table to in-frame rearrangements with V and J called. A share of clones is missing; checked studies link under half to unresolved V genes, and the rest is unexplained. Clonal size and the V and J genes are those of that table, whereas D and trimming came from the DNA. Here the sample has about 70,000 clones; around 80% occur a single time. 18% of the sample comes from the top ten.

V is pruned by 6 bases and J by 10 bases, leaving 8 bases of the junction without a gene match. CDR1 and CDR2, per the germline V gene (reference sequence), are LNHDA and SQIVND. The CDR3 holds 13 amino acids from the cysteine to the phenylalanine. Of all the DNA, just the CDR3 is kept, 39 bases in frame from base 1. A second Seattle source provided samples from volunteer blood donors who had recovered from COVID-19. Collaborating institutions collected whole blood in K2EDTA tubes following their own protocols. For TCRbeta analysis, collaborators shipped samples in one of three forms: frozen whole blood, isolated PBMCs, or DNA extracted from either of those sample types. These data come from a study of blood T cell repertoires in COVID-19 (dated by TCRdb to between 2020 and 2021). For the wider study: Samples covering the acute and convalescent phases of COVID-19 were provided by collaborators in the United States, Italy and Spain. The samples were drawn from two sources: the first 160 participants of the ongoing ImmuneRACE study, and fewer than 1,500 subjects contributed by 6 global collaborators. The dataset comprised deeply sampled blood TCRbeta repertoires from subjects exposed to, actively infected with, or recovered from COVID-19. A freely available public database, intended as a resource for researchers studying the immune response to SARS-CoV-2, is where the repertoires were released. Sample metadata almost always included a de-identified subject ID, COVID-19 status, age in years and sex. The material from the prospective study consisted of cDNA or gDNA derived from T cells, B-cell-depleted T cells, or PBMCs. HLA class I and class II types, where available, came from metadata supplied by the sample provider rather than from assay-based typing. General study outcomes and caveats: The amount of clinical and demographic metadata varied by source and participant and was provided uncurated.

Here the chain combines TRBV19 and TRBJ2-1, with 8 middle bases fitting TRBD1. The sample consisted of peripheral blood. The TCR sequence derives from a man between 65 and 85 years old who had recovered from COVID-19. The CDR3 has the sequence CASRTTTGGEQFF. In nucleotide form, the sequence is TGTGCCAGTAGAACCACCACAGGGGGGGAGCAGTTCTTC.